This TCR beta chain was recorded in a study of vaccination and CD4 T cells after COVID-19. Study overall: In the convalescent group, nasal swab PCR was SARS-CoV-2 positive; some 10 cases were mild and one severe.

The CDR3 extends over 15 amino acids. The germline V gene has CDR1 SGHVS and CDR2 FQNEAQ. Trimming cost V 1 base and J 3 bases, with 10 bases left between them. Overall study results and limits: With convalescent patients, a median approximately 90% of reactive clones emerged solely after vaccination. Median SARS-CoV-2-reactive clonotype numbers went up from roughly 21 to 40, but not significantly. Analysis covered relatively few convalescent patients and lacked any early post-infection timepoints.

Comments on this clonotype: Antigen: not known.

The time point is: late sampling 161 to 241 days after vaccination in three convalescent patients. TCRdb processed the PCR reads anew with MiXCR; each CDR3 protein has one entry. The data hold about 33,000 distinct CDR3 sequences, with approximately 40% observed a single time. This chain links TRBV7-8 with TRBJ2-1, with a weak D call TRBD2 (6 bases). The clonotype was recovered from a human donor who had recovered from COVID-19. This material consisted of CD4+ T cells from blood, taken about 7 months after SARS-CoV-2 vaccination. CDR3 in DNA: TGTGCCAGCAGCTTAGTCTCGGGAGACTACAATGAGCAGTTCTTC. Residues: CASSLVSGDYNEQFF. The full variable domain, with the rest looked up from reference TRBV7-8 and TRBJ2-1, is GAGVSQSPRYKVAKRGQDVALRCDPISGHVSLFWYQQALGQGPEFLTYFQNEAQLDKSGLPSDRFFAERPEGSVSTLKIQRTQQEDSAVYLCASSLVSGDYNEQFFGPGTRLTVL.